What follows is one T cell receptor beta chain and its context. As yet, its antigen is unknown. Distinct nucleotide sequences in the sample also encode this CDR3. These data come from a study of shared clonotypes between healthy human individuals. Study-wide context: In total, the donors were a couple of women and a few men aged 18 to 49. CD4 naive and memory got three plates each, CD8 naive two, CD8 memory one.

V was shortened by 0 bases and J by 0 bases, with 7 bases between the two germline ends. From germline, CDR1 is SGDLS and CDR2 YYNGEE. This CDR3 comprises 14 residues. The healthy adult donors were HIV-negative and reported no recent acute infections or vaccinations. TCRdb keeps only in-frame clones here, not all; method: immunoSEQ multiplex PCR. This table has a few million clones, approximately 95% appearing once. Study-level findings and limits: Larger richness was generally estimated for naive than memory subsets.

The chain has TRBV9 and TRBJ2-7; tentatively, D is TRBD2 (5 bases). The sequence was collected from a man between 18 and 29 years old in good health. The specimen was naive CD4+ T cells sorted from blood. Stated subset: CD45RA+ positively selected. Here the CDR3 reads CASSVDGSSYEQYF. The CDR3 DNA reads TGTGCCAGCAGCGTAGATGGGAGCTCCTACGAGCAGTACTTC.